The clone carrying this TCR beta chain appeared a single time. Its matching antigen is unknown. This entry comes from a study of shared clonotypes between healthy human individuals. Notes on the study in general: The sole specimen, blood, was sampled, and tissue repertoires likely differ.

After removal of 3 bases from V and 7 bases from J, the junction contained 11 bases not matched to a gene. The CDR3 runs to 16 residues. CDR1 SGDLS and CDR2 YYNGEE come from the germline V gene. Here immunoSEQ multiplex PCR was the method, and the copy in TCRdb shows in-frame clones only, minus some. The data hold more than 900,000 clones, with more than 75% observed a single time. This chain links TRBV9 with TRBJ2-2; 8 bases are shared with TRBD1. This TCR was recovered from a man aged 18 to 30 in good health. Some clones in this sample may be carry-over from other donors' samples. Input material: memory CD4+ T cells from PBMCs. Sample subset: CD45RA-negative fraction. Written as DNA, the CDR3 is TGTGCCAGCAGCGGCGAGCGGACAGGGTGGGACGGGGAGCTGTTTTTT. It specifies CASSGERTGWDGELFF.